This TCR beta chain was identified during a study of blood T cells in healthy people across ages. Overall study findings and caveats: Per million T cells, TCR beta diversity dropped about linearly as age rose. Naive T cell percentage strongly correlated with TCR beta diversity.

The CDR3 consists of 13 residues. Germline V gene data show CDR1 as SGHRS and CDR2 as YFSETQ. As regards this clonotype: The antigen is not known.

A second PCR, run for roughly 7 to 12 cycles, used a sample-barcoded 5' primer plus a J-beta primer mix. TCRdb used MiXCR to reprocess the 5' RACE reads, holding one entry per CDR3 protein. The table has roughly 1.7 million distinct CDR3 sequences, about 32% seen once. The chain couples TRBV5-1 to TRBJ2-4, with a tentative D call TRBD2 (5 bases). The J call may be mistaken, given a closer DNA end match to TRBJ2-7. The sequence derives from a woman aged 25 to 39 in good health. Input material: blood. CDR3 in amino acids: CASGPQDSYEQYF. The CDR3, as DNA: TGCGCCAGCGGACCCCAGGACTCTTACGAGCAGTACTTC.